This T cell receptor beta chain was recovered during a study of T cells after yellow fever vaccination. Germline CDR1 and CDR2: MNHEY and SMNVEV (reference sequence). This CDR3 is 15 amino acids long. J was trimmed by 0 bases and V by 4 bases; bases with no gene match: 2. TCRdb fed the 5' RACE reads into MiXCR, producing one record per CDR3 protein. Here the sample spans about 550,000 distinct CDR3 sequences, 19% being singletons. This clonotype occurred a few times. The sequence was obtained from a man in his thirties or forties who received the YFV17D yellow fever vaccine. J is TRBJ2-3 and V is TRBV27, with TRBD1 identical over 9 bases. The material sequenced was PBMCs, taken 15 days after the yellow fever booster vaccination. CDR3 sequence reads: CASSWGTGSTDTQYF. CDR3 sequence (DNA): TGTGCCAGCAGTTGGGGGACAGGGAGCACAGATACGCAGTATTTT.